This T cell receptor (beta chain) was obtained from a study of cytotoxic CD8 clonotypes in ibrutinib-treated CLL. The overall study: After treatment lasting a median roughly 13 months, range 6 to 36, response samples were collected. Study results and caveats: Baseline clonality, higher than in age-matched healthy donors, tracked circulating CD8+ T-cell counts.

A 1 in 200,000 to 1 in 1 million T cell depth was the sequencing target. Measured with immunoSEQ multiplex PCR; TCRdb has only the in-frame clones, and not every one. The sample lists some 150,000 clones, 70% to 80% occurring once. CDR3 length: 17 residues. Germline V gene sequence: CDR1 MGHDK, CDR2 SYGVNS. V shed 6 bases and J 1 base; nucleotides not matched to a gene: 10. About this clone: The antigen is unknown.

Sequencing used PBMCs, obtained after 12 months of ibrutinib treatment. The genes are TRBV25-1 and TRBJ2-3, with 10 nucleotides matching TRBD2. This clonotype originated in a human donor with chronic lymphocytic leukemia. The CDR3 coding sequence is TGTGCCAGCAGAGCAGGAGGGAGCGGGAGGGGCACAGATACGCAGTATTTT. Its translation: CASRAGGSGRGTDTQYF.